A selection of T cell receptor beta chains follows, all from one sample in a study of shared clonotypes between healthy human individuals. Produced via immunoSEQ multiplex PCR; TCRdb's table is partial and in-frame only. The sample gives more than 2 million clones, 85% to 95% of which show up once; under 0.15% is in the top ten. The source material was naive CD4+ T cells sorted from blood. The origin of the receptors is a man younger than 30 in good health. The CDR3 runs from the conserved cysteine through the conserved F or W. The order of the fields is clone size, V gene, J gene, D gene, CDR3 DNA, CDR3 protein. D genes are given only for firm matches. The listing skips clone size in some rows; elsewhere it reads once, few, many or a size class.

>.|TRBV19|TRBJ1-6|.
TGTGCCAGTAGGTCCCAGGGGAATAATTCACCCCTCCACTTT
CASRSQGNNSPLHF
>.|TRBV18|TRBJ2-7|TRBD1
TGTGCCAGCTCACCAGGACAGGGAATCACCTACGAGCAGTACTTC
CASSPGQGITYEQYF
>.|TRBV5-6|TRBJ1-1|TRBD1
TGTGCCAGCAGCCGGGACAGTAACACTGAAGCTTTCTTT
CASSRDSNTEAFF
>.|TRBV2|TRBJ1-2|.
TGTGCCAGCCGCGGGGTATCGGGCTACACCTTC
CASRGVSGYTF
>.|TRBV5-8|TRBJ2-5|TRBD1
TGTGCCAGCATCGAAGACAGGGGGTTCGGGATGGCGGGCCAAGAGACCCAGTACTTC
CASIEDRGFGMAGQETQYF
>.|TRBV5-1|TRBJ2-7|TRBD1
TGCGCCAGCAGCGACCAAACGGGGACAGCCTACGAGCAGTACTTC
CASSDQTGTAYEQYF
>.|TRBV30|TRBJ2-3|.
TGTGCCTGGAGCAAGGGGTCAGATACGCAGTATTTT
CAWSKGSDTQYF
>.|TRBV5-8|TRBJ1-1|.
TGTGCCAGCGGGCTCGGGGGAATCGGTCGCACTGAAGCTTTCTTT
CASGLGGIGRTEAFF
>.|TRBV4-3|TRBJ2-1|.
TGCGCCAGCAGCCAAGAAGGACAGCCACGCTCCCTCTACAATGAGCAGTTCTTC
CASSQEGQPRSLYNEQFF
>.|TRBV4-1|TRBJ1-2|.
TGCGCCAGCAGCCAAGGCGGGTTGAACTATGGCTACACCTTC
CASSQGGLNYGYTF
>.|TRBV10-3|TRBJ1-1|.
TGTGCCACCGGCGGGCTGAACACTGAAGCTTTCTTT
CATGGLNTEAFF
>.|TRBV30|TRBJ1-1|.
TGTGCCTGGAGATCCAAGAACACTGAAGCTTTCTTT
CAWRSKNTEAFF
>.|TRBV18|TRBJ2-3|TRBD1
TGTGCCAGCGCCGACAGGGGGATCGACACAGATACGCAGTATTTT
CASADRGIDTDTQYF
>.|TRBV10-3|TRBJ1-1|.
TGTGCCACTCAGGACAGCGGGAACACTGAAGCTTTCTTT
CATQDSGNTEAFF
>.|TRBV5-1|TRBJ2-7|.
TGCGCCAGCAGCCCCCTACCCGGGCCCCAATCCTACGAGCAGTACTTC
CASSPLPGPQSYEQYF
>.|TRBV4-2|TRBJ2-7|TRBD2
TGTGCCAGCAGCCAAGCTCTCAGCGGGGGCTACGAGCAGTACTTC
CASSQALSGGYEQYF
>.|TRBV4-1|TRBJ1-6|TRBD1
TGCGCCAGCAGCCCCGCCGGGACAGGGGGAAACTCACCCCTCCACTTT
CASSPAGTGGNSPLHF
>.|TRBV10-2|TRBJ2-7|TRBD1
TGCGCCAGCAGACACGAGGGGGCGCGCGAGCAGTACTTC
CASRHEGAREQYF
>.|TRBV7-9|TRBJ1-3|TRBD1
TGTGCCAGCAGCTTAGCGACAGGGGGCCACACCATATATTTT
CASSLATGGHTIYF
>.|TRBV2|TRBJ2-3|.
TGTGCCAGCAGTCTAGGGGGCGCGGGGACAGATACGCAGTATTTT
CASSLGGAGTDTQYF
>.|TRBV2|TRBJ2-3|.
TGTGCCAGCAGCCCAGGAACAGATACGCAGTATTTT
CASSPGTDTQYF
>.|TRBV4-1|TRBJ1-3|TRBD1
TGCGCCAGCAGCCCAAGACCCGGGACAGGGAACGGCCCTGGAAACACCATATATTTT
CASSPRPGTGNGPGNTIYF
>once|TRBV2|TRBJ2-7|.
TGTGCCAGCAGTCGAACGGGGGGCATCACCGGGGAGCAGTACTTC
CASSRTGGITGEQYF
>.|TRBV10-2|TRBJ1-5|TRBD1
TGCGCCAGCAGAAAAGCCGGGACAGATAATCAGCCCCAGCATTTT
CASRKAGTDNQPQHF
>.|TRBV6-4|TRBJ1-1|.
TGTGCCAGCAGTGAACAGAGTAACACTGAAGCTTTCTTT
CASSEQSNTEAFF
>.|TRBV5-1|TRBJ2-7|.
TGCGCCAGCAGCGACGAAGTCCACGAGCAGTACTTC
CASSDEVHEQYF
>.|TRBV2|TRBJ2-1|TRBD2
TGTGCCAGCAGTGAGTTGGCTAGCGGCTCCAATGAGCAGTTCTTC
CASSELASGSNEQFF
>once|TRBV25-1|TRBJ2-7|.
TGTGCCAGCAGTGAGGGGGGTGGCTTCTACGAGCAGTACTTC
CASSEGGGFYEQYF